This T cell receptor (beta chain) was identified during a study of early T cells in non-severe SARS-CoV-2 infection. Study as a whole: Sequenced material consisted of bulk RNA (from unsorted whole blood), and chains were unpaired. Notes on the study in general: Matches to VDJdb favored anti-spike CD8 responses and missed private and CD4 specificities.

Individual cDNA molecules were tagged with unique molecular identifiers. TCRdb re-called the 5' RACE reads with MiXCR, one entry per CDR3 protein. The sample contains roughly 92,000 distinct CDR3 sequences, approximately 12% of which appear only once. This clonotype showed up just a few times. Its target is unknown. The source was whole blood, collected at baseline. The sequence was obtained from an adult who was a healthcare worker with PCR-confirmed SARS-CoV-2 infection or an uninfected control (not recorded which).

The CDR3 DNA follows: TGTGCCAGCAGTTTATCCCGGGGAGGGGGTGAGCAGTTCTTC. As protein: CASSLSRGGGEQFF. This chain uses TRBV28 with TRBJ2-1; D may be TRBD2 (7 bases). The V end was cut by 1 base, the J end by 9 bases, with 13 bases between. Germline CDR1 reads MDHEN; CDR2 reads SYDVKM. The CDR3 has 14 residues.